Below are 9 T cell receptor beta chains sequenced from a single sample in a study of blood T cell repertoires in COVID-19. This table comes from immunoSEQ multiplex PCR, and its TCRdb copy is limited to in-frame clones, with some not included. Among about 170,000 clones listed, about 80% were seen once. The specimen was peripheral blood. All receptors come from a human donor with acute or convalescent COVID-19. The donor label of this sample is uncertain.

V usage is TRBV11-2 and J usage is TRBJ2-5, with D possibly being TRBD1 (5 bases). Germline V gene sequence: CDR1 SGHAT, CDR2 FQNNGV. The CDR3 is 16 residues long. With 1 base removed from V and 2 bases from J, the gap between germline ends came to 14 bases. The CDR3, as DNA: TGTGCCAGCAGCTTAGGGACCCAGGGTTTACAAGAGACCCAGTACTTC. It codes for CASSLGTQGLQETQYF.

The V gene is TRBV18, the J gene TRBJ2-1; 9 positions match TRBD2. Per the germline V gene, CDR1 is KGHSH and CDR2 is LQKENI. This CDR3 is 14 amino acids long. Unmatched junction bases numbered 1, after V lost 4 bases and J lost 3 bases. The chain's CDR3 is CASSLAGDYNEQFF. Here the CDR3 DNA reads TGTGCCAGCTCACTAGCGGGGGACTACAATGAGCAGTTCTTC.

This clone was detected ten times or more. V is TRBV7-2 and J is TRBJ1-1, with 10 bases fitting TRBD1. The ends lost 0 bases at V and 4 bases at J; junction bases unmatched: 2. In germline, CDR1 is SGHTA, CDR2 FQGNSA. CDR3 length: 15 amino acids. CDR3 sequence reads: CASSLAGTGVTEAFF. The CDR3 DNA is TGTGCCAGCAGCTTAGCGGGGACAGGGGTCACTGAAGCTTTCTTT.

This clone appeared a few times. CDR3 region: CASSRQENNSPLHF. In nucleotides, the CDR3 is TGTGCCAGTAGCCGACAGGAAAATAATTCACCCCTCCACTTT. This chain uses TRBV19 with TRBJ1-6, with a possible D match to TRBD1 (6 bases). Germline V gene sequence: CDR1 LNHDA, CDR2 SQIVND (reference sequence). The CDR3 extends over 14 amino acids. Trimming cost V 6 bases and J 5 bases, with 11 bases left between them.

The CDR3 bases are TGCGCCAGCAGCTTGGGGGCAACCCCCTCTGAAGCTTTCTTT. Its translation is CASSLGATPSEAFF. The rearrangement links TRBV5-1 to TRBJ1-1; the D is unclear. The germline gives CDR1 SGHRS, CDR2 YFSETQ. The CDR3 length is 14 residues. Between the trimmed V and J ends, which lost 0 bases and 6 bases, there was a span of 12 bases.

The chain links TRBV5-1 to TRBJ1-4, with D uncertain. Deletions cut 2 bases from V and 12 bases from J, with 11 bases between. The CDR3 covers 12 residues. Germline V gene lookup returns CDR1 SGHRS and CDR2 YFSETQ. CDR3 coding DNA: TGCGCCAGCAGCTTTTTCGGGTTAGAACTGTTTTTT. This sequence encodes CASSFFGLELFF. The variable domain in full, completed from reference TRBV5-1 and TRBJ1-4, reads KAGVTQTPRYLIKTRGQQVTLSCSPISGHRSVSWYQQTPGQGLQFLFEYFSETQRNKGNFPGRFSGRQFSNSRSEMNVSTLELGDSALYLCASSFFGLELFFGSGTQLSVL.

This clone was observed a handful of times. The chain couples TRBV1 to TRBJ1-6; the table's D call, TRBD1, has no DNA check behind it. TRBV1 is labeled a pseudogene. This CDR3 comprises 13 residues. CDR3 in DNA: TGCACCACCGCCTGGCCGCCTGATTCACCCCTCCACTTT. Translation gives CTTAWPPDSPLHF.

The rearrangement links TRBV7-2 to TRBJ1-2, with 7 bases that match TRBD1. J was trimmed by 4 bases and V by 1 base; bases with no gene match: 3. Per germline, CDR1 SGHTA and CDR2 FQGNSA. This CDR3 is 14 amino acids long. CDR3 nucleotide sequence: TGTGCCAGCAGCTTAGAGACAGGGCCCTATGGCTACACCTTC. This sequence encodes CASSLETGPYGYTF.

The genes are TRBV3-1 (or the pseudogene TRBV3-2) and TRBJ1-3; weak D call: TRBD1 (6 bases). The V gene's germline CDR1 is LGHDT and CDR2 YNNKEL (reference sequence). Between the trimmed V and J ends, which lost 4 bases and 1 base, there was a span of 11 bases. This CDR3 is 15 amino acids long. CDR3 in amino acids: CASSPTGLSGNTIYF. In DNA, the CDR3 is TGTGCCAGCAGCCCGACAGGCTTATCTGGAAACACCATATATTTT.